Following are 2 T cell receptor beta chains from one sample sequenced in a study of T cell clonality in common variable immunodeficiency. The repertoire was sequenced with immunoSEQ multiplex PCR; TCRdb's copy has only in-frame clones and lacks some. Altogether tens of thousands of clones were found in the sample, and no singletons occur. The sample was peripheral blood mononuclear cells. The receptors were sampled from a person aged 18 to 75 in good health.

This clone was seen many times. The CDR3 sequence: CASTGTGLYEQYF. The part of the CDR3 DNA that was read is TGTGCCAGCACGGGGACAGGACTTTACGAG. The J gene is TRBJ2-7, the V gene TRBV12-3 or TRBV12-4; TRBD1 aligns across 8 bases. The sequence runs out 3 residues before the end of the CDR3; the remainder is reconstructed from the germline J gene. The V segment lost 7 bases and the J segment 4 bases; nucleotides outside the gene matches: 6. The CDR3 sequence is 13 residues long.

This clone was picked up many times. The CDR3 end falls 3 residues outside the read, so it is completed with the germline J gene. The chain links TRBV7-6 to TRBJ1-1, with TRBD1 matching over 9 bases. Germline V gene lookup returns CDR1 SGHVS and CDR2 FNYEAQ. Trimming cost V 4 bases and J 7 bases; bases outside gene matches: 10. CDR3 length: 15 residues. CDR3 DNA, as far as it was read: TGTGCCAGCAGCTCAGAAACCGGGACAGGGCGTGAA. Translated: CASSSETGTGRE. The full CDR3 is CASSSETGTGREAFF. Full variable domain (missing parts from reference TRBV7-6 and TRBJ1-1): GAGVSQSPRYKVTKRGQDVALRCDPISGHVSLYWYRQALGQGPEFLTYFNYEAQQDKSGLPNDRFSAERPEGSISTLTIQRTEQRDSAMYRCASSSETGTGREAFFGQGTRLTVV.